This TCR beta chain was documented in a study of blood T cell repertoires in COVID-19. Study as a whole: Samples taken during acute and convalescent COVID-19 were collected in the United States, Italy and Spain. T cells, B-cell-depleted T cells, or PBMCs supplied cDNA or gDNA.

The CDR3 length is 19 residues. Germline V gene lookup returns CDR1 SGHVS and CDR2 FQNEAQ. V was trimmed by 1 base and J by 0 bases, leaving 18 bases between them. Source study methods: Counts of nucleated cells, estimated from reference gene primer amplification, were obtained. Profiling relied on immunoSEQ multiplex PCR, and the TCRdb table lists in-frame clones only, not all of them. V, J and clone size derive from that table, while D and trimming were established from the DNA sequence. The sample yields approximately 88,000 clones, about 83% seen once. The clonotype originates from a woman between 65 and 79 years old with acute or convalescent COVID-19. Source material: peripheral blood. The chain combines TRBV7-8 with TRBJ1-4; TRBD1 is a possible D gene (5 bases). The CDR3 nucleotides read TGTGCCAGCAGCTTAGAGGGTTCGGGACGGACTACAACTAATGAAAAACTGTTTTTT. It is translated as CASSLEGSGRTTTNEKLFF. The variable domain in full, completed from reference TRBV7-8 and TRBJ1-4, reads GAGVSQSPRYKVAKRGQDVALRCDPISGHVSLFWYQQALGQGPEFLTYFQNEAQLDKSGLPSDRFFAERPEGSVSTLKIQRTQQEDSAVYLCASSLEGSGRTTTNEKLFFGSGTQLSVL.